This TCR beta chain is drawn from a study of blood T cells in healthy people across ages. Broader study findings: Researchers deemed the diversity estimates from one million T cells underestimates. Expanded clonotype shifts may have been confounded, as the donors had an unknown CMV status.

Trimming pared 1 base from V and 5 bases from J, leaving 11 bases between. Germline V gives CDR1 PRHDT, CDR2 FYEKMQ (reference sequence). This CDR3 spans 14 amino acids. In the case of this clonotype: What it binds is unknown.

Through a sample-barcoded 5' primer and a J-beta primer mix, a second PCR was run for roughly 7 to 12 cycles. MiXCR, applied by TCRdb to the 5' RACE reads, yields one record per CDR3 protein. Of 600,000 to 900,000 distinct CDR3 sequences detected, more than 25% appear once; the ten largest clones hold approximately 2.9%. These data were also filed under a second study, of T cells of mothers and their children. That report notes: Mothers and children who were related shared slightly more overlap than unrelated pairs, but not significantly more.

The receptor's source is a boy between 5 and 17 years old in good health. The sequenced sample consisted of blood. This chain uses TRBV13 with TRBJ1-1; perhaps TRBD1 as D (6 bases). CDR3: CASSLVAGVTEAFF. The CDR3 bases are TGTGCCAGCAGCTTAGTGGCAGGGGTGACTGAAGCTTTCTTT.